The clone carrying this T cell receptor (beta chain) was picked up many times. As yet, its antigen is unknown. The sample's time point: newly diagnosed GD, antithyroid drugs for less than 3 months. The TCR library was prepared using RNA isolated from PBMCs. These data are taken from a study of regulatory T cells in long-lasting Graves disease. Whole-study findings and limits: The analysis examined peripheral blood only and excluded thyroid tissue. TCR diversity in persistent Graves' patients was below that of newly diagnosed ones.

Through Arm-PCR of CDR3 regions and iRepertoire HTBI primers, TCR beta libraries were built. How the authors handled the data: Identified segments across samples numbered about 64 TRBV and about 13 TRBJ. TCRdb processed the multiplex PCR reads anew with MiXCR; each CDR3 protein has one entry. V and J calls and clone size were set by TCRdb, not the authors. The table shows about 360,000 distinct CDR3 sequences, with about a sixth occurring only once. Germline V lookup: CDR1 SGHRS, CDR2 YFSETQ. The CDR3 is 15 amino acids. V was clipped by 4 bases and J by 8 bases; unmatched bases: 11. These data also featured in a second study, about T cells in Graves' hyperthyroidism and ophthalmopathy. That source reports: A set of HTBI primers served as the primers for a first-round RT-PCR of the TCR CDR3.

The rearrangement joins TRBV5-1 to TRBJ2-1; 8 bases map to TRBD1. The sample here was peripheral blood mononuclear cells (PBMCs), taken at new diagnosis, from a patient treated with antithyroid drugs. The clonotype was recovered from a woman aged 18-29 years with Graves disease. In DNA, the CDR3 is TGCGCCAGCAGCGCCGGGACAGGCTCTTTCGATGAGCAGTTCTTC. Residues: CASSAGTGSFDEQFF.